A selection of T cell receptor beta chains follows, all from one sample in a study of tumour-infiltrating T cells in Burkitt lymphoma. Method: immunoSEQ multiplex PCR; TCRdb's copy keeps in-frame clones and lacks some. The sample shows several hundred clones, approximately 18% of them seen only once. The specimen sequenced was tumor tissue. Every receptor here comes from a human donor with Burkitt lymphoma. Each CDR3 is given with its conserved first and last residue. The order of the fields is D gene, V gene, J gene, clone size, CDR3 DNA, CDR3 protein. The D gene is left open where the match is weak. A clone size is listed for some rows: how often the clone was seen (once, few, many), or a class if it is expanded.

.	TRBV20-1	TRBJ1-6	.	TGCAGTGCTAGGTCCGAAAGAACCCTCCACTTT	CSARSERTLHF
TRBD2	TRBV7-2	TRBJ2-3	.	TGTGCCAGCAGCTCCCCCGCCACTAGCGGGATTTTAGTAGATACGCAGTATTTT	CASSSPATSGILVDTQYF
TRBD2	TRBV7-9	TRBJ2-1	.	TGTGCCAGCAGCTTAGGGATGGCGGGAGGGAATGAGCAGTTCTTC	CASSLGMAGGNEQFF
TRBD1	TRBV29-1	TRBJ2-3	.	TGCAGCGTTGGACAGGGGGCCCCAGATACGCAGTATTTT	CSVGQGAPDTQYF
.	TRBV27	TRBJ2-2	.	TGTGCCAGCAGTTTAGGGGGACCAGCCGGGGAGCTGTTTTTT	CASSLGGPAGELFF
.	TRBV7-3	TRBJ1-3	few	TGTGCCAGCAGCTTAGACGACTCTGGAAACACCATATATTTT	CASSLDDSGNTIYF
TRBD1	TRBV5-4	TRBJ1-2	few	TGTGCCAGCAGCTTGGGCAGGGGGATGGACTATGGCTACACCTTC	CASSLGRGMDYGYTF
.	TRBV2	TRBJ1-1	.	TGTGCCAGCAGTGTCTTGGGTGGTAACACTGAAGCTTTCTTT	CASSVLGGNTEAFF
.	TRBV7-2	TRBJ1-1	few	TGTGCCAGCAGCCGGAGAAGAACGATGAACACTGAAGCTTTCTTT	CASSRRRTMNTEAFF
.	TRBV9	TRBJ2-7	.	TGTGCCAGCAGCGCGAGCCGGGGGCAGACCTACAAGCAGTACTTC	CASSASRGQTYKQYF
.	TRBV30	TRBJ2-7	.	TGTGCCTGGAGGCGTGACGGCTCCTACGAGCAGTACTTC	CAWRRDGSYEQYF
.	TRBV9	TRBJ1-3	.	TGTGCCAGCAGCGTAGGAGGAGGTGCAAACACCATATATTTT	CASSVGGGANTIYF
TRBD1	TRBV7-3	TRBJ2-1	.	TGTGCCAGCAGCCCGGGACAGGGCACCTACAATGAGCAGTTCTTC	CASSPGQGTYNEQFF
.	TRBV4-2	TRBJ1-1	.	TGTGCCAGCAGCCAAGCAGGGGACACTGAAGCTTTCTTT	CASSQAGDTEAFF
.	TRBV5-6	TRBJ2-7	few	TGTGCCAGCAGCTTGTTCACTAGCAGTTACGAGCAGTACTTC	CASSLFTSSYEQYF
TRBD2	TRBV19	TRBJ2-1	few	TGTGCCAGTAGTACGGCCCGACTAGCGGGAGCCAATGAGCAGTTCTTC	CASSTARLAGANEQFF
TRBD2	TRBV30	TRBJ2-1	few	TGTGCACCTTGTAGCGGGAGTTCTAATGAGCAGTTCTTC	CAPCSGSSNEQFF
.	TRBV18	TRBJ2-1	.	TGTGCCAGCTCACCACTATCAGCGCGGGGTGAGCAGTTCTTC	CASSPLSARGEQFF
TRBD1	TRBV5-1	TRBJ2-3	few	TGCGCCAGCAGCCGGGAAGGACAGGCCCCAGATACGCAGTATTTT	CASSREGQAPDTQYF
.	TRBV29-1	TRBJ1-3	.	TGCAGCGTAGGACGAGGTAACACCATATATTTT	CSVGRGNTIYF
TRBD1	TRBV6-5	TRBJ1-1	few	TGTGCCAGCAGAGGGAGGGGGCTGAACACTGAAGCTTTCTTT	CASRGRGLNTEAFF
.	TRBV5-1	TRBJ2-2	.	TGCGCCAGCAGCCCACAATACACCGGGGAGCTGTTTTTT	CASSPQYTGELFF
TRBD1	TRBV29-1	TRBJ2-3	.	TGCAGCACAGCCACAGGTGGGACAGGGGCAGATACGCAGTATTTT	CSTATGGTGADTQYF
.	TRBV19	TRBJ1-2	.	TGTGCCAGTAGTTCCGGACCGTACTATGGCTACACCTTC	CASSSGPYYGYTF
.	TRBV5-1	TRBJ1-2	.	TGCGCCAGCAGCTCCGAAGGGCACTATGGCTACACCTTC	CASSSEGHYGYTF
TRBD2	TRBV7-9	TRBJ2-3	.	TGTGCCAGCAGCTTTAGGCTAGCGGGTTCTAAAGATACGCAGTATTTT	CASSFRLAGSKDTQYF
.	TRBV12-2	TRBJ2-1	.	TGTGCAAGTGTCCGGACACACTACAATGAGCAGTTCTTC	CASVRTHYNEQFF
TRBD2	TRBV12-5	TRBJ2-1	few	TGTGCTAGTGGTTTGGCTACTAGCGGGAGTAATCACAATGAGCAGTTCTTC	CASGLATSGSNHNEQFF
.	TRBV9	TRBJ1-6	.	TGTGCCAGCAGCCAGTACGGGTCACCCCTCCACTTT	CASSQYGSPLHF
.	TRBV27	TRBJ2-5	.	TGTGCCAGCAGTTTATCTTCGGGGTTCGGAGAGACCCAGTACTTC	CASSLSSGFGETQYF
.	TRBV6-1	TRBJ2-2	few	TGTGCCAGCAGGGGTGGGGGGAGCAACACCGGGGAGCTGTTTTTT	CASRGGGSNTGELFF
TRBD2	TRBV7-9	TRBJ2-7	few	TGTGCCAGCAGCTACCTCGGGACTAGCGGAGGAAAACCCTACGAGCAGTACTTC	CASSYLGTSGGKPYEQYF
.	TRBV7-3	TRBJ1-1	.	TGTGCCAGCAGATCGGGACAGAACACTGAAGCTTTCTTT	CASRSGQNTEAFF
TRBD2	TRBV5-1	TRBJ2-2	.	TGCGCCAGCAGCTTGGGACTAGCGGGAGCGGTCGGGGAGCTGTTTTTT	CASSLGLAGAVGELFF
TRBD2	TRBV7-9	TRBJ2-2	few	TGTGCCAGCAGCCCCCATAGCGGGAGGGCCCCCGGGGAGCTGTTTTTT	CASSPHSGRAPGELFF
TRBD2	TRBV7-9	TRBJ2-1	.	TGTGCCAGCAGCGGCGGGACTAGCGGGTTCTATGAGCAGTTCTTC	CASSGGTSGFYEQFF
TRBD2	TRBV5-4	TRBJ2-1	.	TGTGCCAGCAGCTCGGGGGGACGGACCCTAAACAATGAGCAGTTCTTC	CASSSGGRTLNNEQFF
TRBD1	TRBV2	TRBJ2-1	.	TGTGCCAGCAGGAGGACAGGGGGCGTTTCCGAGCAGTTCTTC	CASRRTGGVSEQFF
.	TRBV9	TRBJ2-5	few	TGTGCCAGCAGCGTAGACGGCGGGCCCCGGGAGACCCAGTACTTC	CASSVDGGPRETQYF
.	TRBV18	TRBJ1-1	few	TGTGCCAGCTCACCACAAGGGGGGACTGAAGCTTTCTTT	CASSPQGGTEAFF
.	TRBV6-1	TRBJ2-1	.	TGTGCCAGCAGGCGGAAAGGGAATGAGCAGTTCTTC	CASRRKGNEQFF
.	TRBV27	TRBJ1-6	.	TGTGCCAGCAGTTTAGGGGAATCAAATTCACCCCTCCACTTT	CASSLGESNSPLHF
TRBD1	TRBV6-1	TRBJ2-2	.	TGTGCCAGCAGTACCGACAGGGCCGGGACCGGGGAGCTGTTTTTT	CASSTDRAGTGELFF
.	TRBV5-4	TRBJ1-1	.	TGTGCCAGCAGCGAGGGGACGAACACTGAAGCTTTCTTT	CASSEGTNTEAFF
TRBD2	TRBV30	TRBJ2-3	.	TGTGCCTGCACTAAACTAGCGGGATACACAGATACGCAGTATTTT	CACTKLAGYTDTQYF
TRBD2	TRBV5-1	TRBJ2-1	.	TGCGCCAGCAGCATCGGGACTAGCGGGAGTAATGAGCAGTTCTTC	CASSIGTSGSNEQFF
.	TRBV4-1	TRBJ2-5	few	TGCGCCAGCAGCCAAGGTTCCCTGGGGCACCAAGAGACCCAGTACTTC	CASSQGSLGHQETQYF
.	TRBV30	TRBJ1-4	few	TGTGCCTGGAGTGTAAAGGAGTGGGAAAAACTGTTTTTT	CAWSVKEWEKLFF
.	TRBV6-6	TRBJ1-5	.	TGTGCCACCTCACCGGGATCAGAAGGCAATCAGCCCCAGCATTTT	CATSPGSEGNQPQHF
TRBD2	TRBV9	TRBJ2-3	.	TGTGCCAGCAGCGCTAGCGGGAGCGGCACGGATACGCAGTATTTT	CASSASGSGTDTQYF
.	TRBV9	TRBJ2-3	.	TGTGCCAGCAGCGTGTCAGGGAGGTGGACAGATACGCAGTATTTT	CASSVSGRWTDTQYF
.	TRBV18	TRBJ2-6	few	TGTGCCAGCTCCCCAGGACAGGGATCTCCAGCGGGAGCTGGGGCCAACGTCCTGACTTTC	CASSPGQGSPAGAGANVLTF
TRBD2	TRBV27	TRBJ2-7	.	TGTGCCAGCAGTTTAAGGGCAACGGGAGGGGAAGAGCAGTACTTC	CASSLRATGGEEQYF
.	TRBV27	TRBJ2-1	.	TGTGCCAGCAGTAACCTGGGGATCGGGCAGTTCTTC	CASSNLGIGQFF
.	TRBV27	TRBJ2-1	.	TGTGCCAGCAGCCCGGACAGCGGGTGGGATGAGCAGTTCTTC	CASSPDSGWDEQFF
TRBD1	TRBV2	TRBJ1-1	.	TGTGCCAGCAGCGTTACAGGGGGCTTCACTGAAGCTTTCTTT	CASSVTGGFTEAFF
.	TRBV4-3	TRBJ2-5	few	TGCGCCAGCAGCCTTAACCCTAGCAGCCAAGAGACCCAGTACTTC	CASSLNPSSQETQYF